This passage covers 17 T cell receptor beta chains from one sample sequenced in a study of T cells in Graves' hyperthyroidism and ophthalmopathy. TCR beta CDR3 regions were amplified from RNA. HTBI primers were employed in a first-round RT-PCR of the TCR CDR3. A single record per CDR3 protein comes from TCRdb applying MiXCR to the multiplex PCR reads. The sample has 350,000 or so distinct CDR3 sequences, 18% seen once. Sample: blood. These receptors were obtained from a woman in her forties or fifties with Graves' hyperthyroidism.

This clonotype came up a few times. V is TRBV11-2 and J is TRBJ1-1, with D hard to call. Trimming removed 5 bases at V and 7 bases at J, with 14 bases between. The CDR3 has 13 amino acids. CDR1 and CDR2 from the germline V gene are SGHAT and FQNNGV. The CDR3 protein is CASSQTHADEAFF. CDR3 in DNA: TGTGCCAGCAGCCAAACGCATGCGGATGAAGCTTTCTTT.

For the CDR3, the DNA is TGTGCCAGCAGCTTACAGAGCTCTGGAAACACCATATATTTT. Translation: CASSLQSSGNTIYF. The chain uses TRBV7-9 and TRBJ1-3; D is unclear. CDR1 SEHNR and CDR2 FQNEAQ come from the germline V gene (reference sequence). The CDR3 sequence is 14 residues long. The V end lost 2 bases, the J end lost 0 bases, and 5 bases lay between the germline ends. Drawing the rest from reference TRBV7-9 and TRBJ1-3, the complete variable domain is DTGVSQNPRHKITKRGQNVTFRCDPISEHNRLYWYRQTLGQGPEFLTYFQNEAQLEKSRLLSDRFSAERPKGSFSTLEIQRTEQGDSAMYLCASSLQSSGNTIYFGEGSWLTVV.

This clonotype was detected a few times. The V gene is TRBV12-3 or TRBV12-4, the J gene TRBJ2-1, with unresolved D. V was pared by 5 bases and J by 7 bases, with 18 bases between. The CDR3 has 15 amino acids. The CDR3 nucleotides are TGTGCCAGCAGTGCGTCCTTCTCGTTCCTGAATGAGCAGTTCTTC. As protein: CASSASFSFLNEQFF.

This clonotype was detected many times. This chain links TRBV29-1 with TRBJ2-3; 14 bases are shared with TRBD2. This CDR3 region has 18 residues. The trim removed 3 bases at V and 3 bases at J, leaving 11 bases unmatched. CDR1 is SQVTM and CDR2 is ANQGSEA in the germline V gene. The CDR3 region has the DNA TGCAGCGTTGACAACCTAGGTGGACTAGCGGGGGGAACAGATACGCAGTATTTT. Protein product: CSVDNLGGLAGGTDTQYF.

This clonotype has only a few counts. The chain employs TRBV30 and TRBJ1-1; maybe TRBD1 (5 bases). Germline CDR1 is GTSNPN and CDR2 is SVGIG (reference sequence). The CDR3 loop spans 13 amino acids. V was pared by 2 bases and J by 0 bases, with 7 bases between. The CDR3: CAWSRGMNTEAFF. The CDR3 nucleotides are TGTGCCTGGAGTCGGGGCATGAACACTGAAGCTTTCTTT.

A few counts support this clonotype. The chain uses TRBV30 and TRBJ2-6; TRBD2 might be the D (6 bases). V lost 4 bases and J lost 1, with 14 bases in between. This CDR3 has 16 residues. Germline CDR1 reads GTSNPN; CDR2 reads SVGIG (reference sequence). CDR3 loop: CAWTRTTASGANVLTF. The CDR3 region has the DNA TGTGCCTGGACTAGGACTACCGCATCTGGGGCCAACGTCCTGACTTTC.

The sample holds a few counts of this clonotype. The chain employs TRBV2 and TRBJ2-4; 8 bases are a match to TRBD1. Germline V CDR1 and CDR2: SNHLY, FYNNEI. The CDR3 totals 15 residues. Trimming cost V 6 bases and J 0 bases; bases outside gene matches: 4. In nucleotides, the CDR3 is TGTGCCAGCAGGGAGGACAGGGTAGCCAAAAACATTCAGTACTTC. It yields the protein CASREDRVAKNIQYF.

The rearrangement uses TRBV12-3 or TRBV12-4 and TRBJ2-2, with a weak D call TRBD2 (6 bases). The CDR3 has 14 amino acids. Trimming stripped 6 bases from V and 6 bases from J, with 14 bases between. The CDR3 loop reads CASSGTPAAGELFF. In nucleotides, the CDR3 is TGTGCCAGCAGCGGGACTCCAGCGGCCGGGGAGCTGTTTTTT.

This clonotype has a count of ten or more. CDR3 sequence: CSPVAGGLEQYF. The CDR3 nucleotides read TGCAGTCCCGTAGCGGGAGGGTTAGAGCAGTACTTC. This chain links TRBV20-1 with TRBJ2-7, with TRBD2 identical over 11 bases. Germline V gives CDR1 DFQATT, CDR2 SNEGSKA (reference sequence). After removal of 8 bases from V and 7 bases from J, the junction contained 7 bases not matched to a gene. The CDR3 consists of 12 residues.

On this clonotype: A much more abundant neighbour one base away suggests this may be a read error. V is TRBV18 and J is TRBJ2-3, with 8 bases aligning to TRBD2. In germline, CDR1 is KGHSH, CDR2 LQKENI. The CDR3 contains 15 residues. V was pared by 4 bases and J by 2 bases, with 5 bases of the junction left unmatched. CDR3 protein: CASSRPGLVTDTQYF. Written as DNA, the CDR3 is TGTGCCAGCTCACGCCCGGGACTAGTCACAGATACGCAGTATTTT.

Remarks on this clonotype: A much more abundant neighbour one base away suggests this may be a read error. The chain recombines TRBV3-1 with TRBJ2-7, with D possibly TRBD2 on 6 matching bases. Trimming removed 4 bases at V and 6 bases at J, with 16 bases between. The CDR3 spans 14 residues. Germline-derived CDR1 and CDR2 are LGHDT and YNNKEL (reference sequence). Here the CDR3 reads CASSRDLSGREQYF. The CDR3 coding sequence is TGTGCCAGCAGCCGAGATCTTAGCGGACGCGAGCAGTACTTC.

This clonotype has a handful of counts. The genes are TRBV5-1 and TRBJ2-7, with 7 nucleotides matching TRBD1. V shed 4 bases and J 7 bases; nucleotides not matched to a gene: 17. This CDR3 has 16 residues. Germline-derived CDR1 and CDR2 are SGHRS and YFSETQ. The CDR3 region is CASSPPRQGPAEEQYV. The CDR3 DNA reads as TGCGCCAGCAGCCCCCCACGACAGGGACCAGCTGAGGAGCAGTACGTC.

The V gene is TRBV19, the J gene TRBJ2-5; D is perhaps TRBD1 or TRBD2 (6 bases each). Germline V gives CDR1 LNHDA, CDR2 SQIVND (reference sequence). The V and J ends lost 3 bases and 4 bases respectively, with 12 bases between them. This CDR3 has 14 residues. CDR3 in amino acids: CASSMAQGGETQYF. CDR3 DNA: TGTGCCAGTAGTATGGCACAGGGAGGAGAGACCCAGTACTTC.

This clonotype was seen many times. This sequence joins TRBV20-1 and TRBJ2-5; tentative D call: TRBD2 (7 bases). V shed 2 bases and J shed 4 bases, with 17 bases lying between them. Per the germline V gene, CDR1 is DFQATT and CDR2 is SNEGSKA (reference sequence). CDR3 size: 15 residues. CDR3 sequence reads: CSARLLTGGLETQYF. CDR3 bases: TGCAGTGCTAGACTCCTTACGGGGGGCCTAGAGACCCAGTACTTC.

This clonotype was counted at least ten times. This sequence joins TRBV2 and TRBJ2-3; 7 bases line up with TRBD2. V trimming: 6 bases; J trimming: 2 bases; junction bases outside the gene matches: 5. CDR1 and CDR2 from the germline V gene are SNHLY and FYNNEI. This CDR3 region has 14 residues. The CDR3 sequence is CASRSGTTTDTQYF. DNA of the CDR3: TGTGCCAGCAGGAGCGGGACTACCACAGATACGCAGTATTTT.

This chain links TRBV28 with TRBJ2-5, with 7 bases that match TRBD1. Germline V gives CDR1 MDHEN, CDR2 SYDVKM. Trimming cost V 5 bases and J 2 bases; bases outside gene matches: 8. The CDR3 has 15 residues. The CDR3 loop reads CASSPPDRVQETQYF. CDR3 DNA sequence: TGTGCCAGCAGTCCTCCCGACAGGGTACAAGAGACCCAGTACTTC.

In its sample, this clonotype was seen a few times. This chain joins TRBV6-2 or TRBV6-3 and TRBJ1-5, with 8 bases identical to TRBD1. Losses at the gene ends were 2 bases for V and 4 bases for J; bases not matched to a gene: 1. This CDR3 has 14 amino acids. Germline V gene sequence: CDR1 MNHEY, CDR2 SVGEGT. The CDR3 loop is CASSYQGANQPQHF. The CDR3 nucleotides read TGTGCCAGCAGTTACCAGGGGGCAAATCAGCCCCAGCATTTT.